This T cell receptor (beta chain) was profiled in a study of blood T cell repertoires in COVID-19. This CDR3 contains 17 residues. The junction had 9 bases not matched to a gene; V was cut back by 1 base and J by 4 bases. In germline, CDR1 is SGHTS, CDR2 YDEGEE. As originally analysed: How many nucleated cells were present was estimated from reference gene primer amplification. Generated by immunoSEQ multiplex PCR, the TCRdb table keeps only in-frame clones and is missing some. V and J calls and clone size follow that table, whereas D and trimming were derived from the DNA. The top ten clones hold 2.5% to 3.5% of a sample with around 180,000 clones, approximately 74% of them seen once. At least ten counts were recorded for this clone.

The chain has TRBV5-8 and TRBJ2-1; 9 bases map to TRBD2. The specimen was peripheral blood. The sequence derives from a woman older than 75 with acute or convalescent COVID-19. CDR3 DNA sequence: TGTGCCAGCAGCTTGTTAGTGAATGCGGGAGGGTACAATGAGCAGTTCTTC. Amino acids: CASSLLVNAGGYNEQFF.